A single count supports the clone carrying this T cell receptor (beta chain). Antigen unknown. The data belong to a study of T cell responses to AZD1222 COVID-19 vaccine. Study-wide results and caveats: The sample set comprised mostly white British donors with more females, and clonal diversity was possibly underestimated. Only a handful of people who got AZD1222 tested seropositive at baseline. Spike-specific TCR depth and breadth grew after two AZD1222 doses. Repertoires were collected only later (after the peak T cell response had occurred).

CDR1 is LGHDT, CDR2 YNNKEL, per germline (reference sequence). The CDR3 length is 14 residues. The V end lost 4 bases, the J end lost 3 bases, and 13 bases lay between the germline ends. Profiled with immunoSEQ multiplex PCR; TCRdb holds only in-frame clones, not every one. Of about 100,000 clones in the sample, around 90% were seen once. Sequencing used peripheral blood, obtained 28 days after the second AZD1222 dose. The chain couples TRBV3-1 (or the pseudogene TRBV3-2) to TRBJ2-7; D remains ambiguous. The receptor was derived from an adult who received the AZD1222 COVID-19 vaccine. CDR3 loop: CASSPSATDYEQYF. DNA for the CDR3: TGTGCCAGCAGCCCATCCGCAACGGACTACGAGCAGTACTTC.